A selection of T cell receptor beta chains follows, all from one sample in a study of T cell repertoires in cytomegalovirus infection. TCRdb passed the reads through MiXCR, listing each CDR3 protein once. The sample includes a few hundred thousand distinct CDR3 sequences, roughly 15% of them seen just once. The specimen was PBMCs. These receptors were collected from a human donor in good health (CMV status not recorded). Some clones in this sample may be carry-over from other donors' samples. Each CDR3 is given with its conserved first and last residue. The D gene is left open where the match is weak. Where a row states a size, it is once, few, many or the class of an expanded clone; other rows omit it.

V gene: TRBV12-3/TRBV12-4; clone size: many; D gene: NA; J gene: TRBJ2-5; CDR3 protein: CASSLNLAGRETQYF; CDR3 DNA: TGTGCCAGCAGTTTAAATTTGGCAGGGAGGGAGACCCAGTACTTC
V gene: TRBV6-1; clone size: many; D gene: NA; J gene: TRBJ2-7; CDR3 protein: CASREVTGTYEQYF; CDR3 DNA: TGTGCCAGCAGGGAAGTTACAGGGACCTACGAGCAGTACTTC
V gene: TRBV28; clone size: few; D gene: NA; J gene: TRBJ2-5; CDR3 protein: CASSLTGGVDSQETQYF; CDR3 DNA: TGTGCCAGCAGTTTGACCGGAGGGGTTGACAGCCAAGAGACCCAGTACTTC
V gene: TRBV20-1; clone size: NA; D gene: TRBD1; J gene: TRBJ1-1; CDR3 protein: CSATGTGSGNTEAFF; CDR3 DNA: TGCAGTGCAACCGGGACAGGGAGTGGGAACACTGAAGCTTTCTTT
V gene: TRBV7-9; clone size: NA; D gene: NA; J gene: TRBJ1-1; CDR3 protein: CASSLVPGKDTEAFF; CDR3 DNA: TGTGCCAGCAGCTTAGTGCCGGGAAAGGACACTGAAGCTTTCTTT
V gene: TRBV2; clone size: NA; D gene: TRBD1; J gene: TRBJ2-7; CDR3 protein: CASRDRGFEQYF; CDR3 DNA: TGTGCCAGCAGGGACAGGGGGTTCGAGCAGTACTTC
V gene: TRBV7-2; clone size: many; D gene: TRBD1; J gene: TRBJ2-4; CDR3 protein: CASSLIGTGDLLENIQYF; CDR3 DNA: TGTGCCAGCAGCTTGATCGGGACAGGGGACTTACTAGAAAACATTCAGTACTTC
V gene: TRBV7-9; clone size: many; D gene: NA; J gene: TRBJ1-2; CDR3 protein: CASSLVVLPNYGYTF; CDR3 DNA: TGTGCCAGCAGCTTAGTAGTCCTGCCTAACTATGGCTACACCTTC
V gene: TRBV19; clone size: NA; D gene: NA; J gene: TRBJ2-1; CDR3 protein: CASSSLTVPPYNEQFF; CDR3 DNA: TGTGCCAGTAGTAGCCTGACGGTTCCCCCCTACAATGAGCAGTTCTTC
V gene: TRBV19; clone size: NA; D gene: NA; J gene: TRBJ1-1; CDR3 protein: CASSPPGGFTEAFF; CDR3 DNA: TGTGCCAGTAGTCCCCCTGGGGGCTTTACTGAAGCTTTCTTT